This TCR beta chain came from a study of regulatory T cells in long-lasting Graves disease. Study overall: Over 5 years on antithyroid drugs plus positive TSH receptor antibodies marked Graves' disease as persistent.

Findings of the study overall: Newly diagnosed Graves' patients had higher TCR diversity than persistent ones. Under persistent disease, TRBV28, TRBJ1-2 and TRBJ2-5 were used preferentially.

Time point indicated: persistent/refractory GD, antithyroid drugs over 5 years with positive TRAb. From RNA extracted from PBMCs, the TCR library was made. Germline V gene data show CDR1 as LGHDT and CDR2 as YNNKEL (reference sequence). Trimming pared 1 base from V and 8 bases from J, leaving 12 bases between. This CDR3 region has 14 residues. HTBI primers from iRepertoire and Arm-PCR of CDR3 regions yielded the TCR beta libraries. A single record per CDR3 protein comes from TCRdb applying MiXCR to the multiplex PCR reads. The sample lists 400,000 to 500,000 distinct CDR3 sequences; less than 25% were seen once. This clonotype showed up just a few times. Its antigen remains unknown.

The rearrangement links TRBV3-1 to TRBJ2-1; D might be TRBD2 (6 bases). This material consisted of peripheral blood mononuclear cells (PBMCs), taken when the disease was refractory, from a patient treated with antithyroid drugs. The TCR comes from a female donor with Graves disease. The CDR3 coding sequence is TGTGCCAGCAGCCAAGGACTAGTCGGCGATGAGCAGTTCTTC. Protein sequence: CASSQGLVGDEQFF.